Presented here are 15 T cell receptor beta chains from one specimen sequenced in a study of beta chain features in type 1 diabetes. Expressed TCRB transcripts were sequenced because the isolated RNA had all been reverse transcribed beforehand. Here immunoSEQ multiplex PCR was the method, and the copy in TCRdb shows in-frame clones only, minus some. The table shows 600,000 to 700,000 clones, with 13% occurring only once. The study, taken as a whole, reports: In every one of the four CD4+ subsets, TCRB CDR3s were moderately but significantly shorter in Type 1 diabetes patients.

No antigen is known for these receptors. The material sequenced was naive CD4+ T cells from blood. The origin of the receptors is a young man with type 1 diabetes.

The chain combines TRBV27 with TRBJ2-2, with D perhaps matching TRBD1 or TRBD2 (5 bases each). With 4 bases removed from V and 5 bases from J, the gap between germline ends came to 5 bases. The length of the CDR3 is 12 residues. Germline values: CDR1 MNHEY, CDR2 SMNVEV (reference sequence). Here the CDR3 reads CASSWGTGELFF. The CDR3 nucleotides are TGTGCCAGCAGTTGGGGGACCGGGGAGCTGTTTTTT.

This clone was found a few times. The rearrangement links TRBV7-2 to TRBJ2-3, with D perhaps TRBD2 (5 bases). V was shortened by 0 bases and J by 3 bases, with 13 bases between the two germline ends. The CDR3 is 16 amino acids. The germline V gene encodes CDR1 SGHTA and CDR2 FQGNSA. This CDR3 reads CASSLAGGFGTDTQYF. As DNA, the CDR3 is TGTGCCAGCAGCTTAGCGGGCGGGTTTGGGACAGATACGCAGTATTTT.

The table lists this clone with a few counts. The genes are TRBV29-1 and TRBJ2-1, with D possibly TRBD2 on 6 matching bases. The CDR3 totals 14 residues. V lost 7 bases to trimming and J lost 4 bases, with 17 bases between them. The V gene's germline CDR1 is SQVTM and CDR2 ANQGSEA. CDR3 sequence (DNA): TGCAGCGGGACGGGACTGAACCTTTACAATGAGCAGTTCTTC. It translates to CSGTGLNLYNEQFF.

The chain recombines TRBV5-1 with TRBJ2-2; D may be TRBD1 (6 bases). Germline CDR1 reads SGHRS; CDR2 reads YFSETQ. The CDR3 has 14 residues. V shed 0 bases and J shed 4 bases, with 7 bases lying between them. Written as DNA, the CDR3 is TGCGCCAGCAGCTTGGGACAGGCCACCGGGGAGCTGTTTTTT. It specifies CASSLGQATGELFF.

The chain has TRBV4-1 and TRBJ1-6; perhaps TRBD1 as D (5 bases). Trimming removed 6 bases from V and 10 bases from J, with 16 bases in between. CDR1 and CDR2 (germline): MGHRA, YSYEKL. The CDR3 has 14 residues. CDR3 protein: CASSLRGRVSPLHF. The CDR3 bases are TGCGCCAGCAGTCTAAGGGGACGGGTATCACCCCTCCACTTT.

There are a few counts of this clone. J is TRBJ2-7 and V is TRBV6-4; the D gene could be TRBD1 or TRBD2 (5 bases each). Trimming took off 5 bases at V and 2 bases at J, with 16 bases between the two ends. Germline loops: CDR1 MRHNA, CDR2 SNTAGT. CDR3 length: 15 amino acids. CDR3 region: CASSLQTGPAYEQYF. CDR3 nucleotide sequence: TGTGCCAGCAGTTTGCAAACGGGACCCGCCTACGAGCAGTACTTC.

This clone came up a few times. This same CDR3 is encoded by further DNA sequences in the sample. DNA of the CDR3: TGTGCCAGCAGCTTAGGACAGGGGAACACCGGGGAGCTGTTTTTT. Amino acids: CASSLGQGNTGELFF. The chain combines TRBV7-2 with TRBJ2-2; the match to TRBD1 covers 7 bases. The CDR3 sequence is 15 residues long. The germline V gene has CDR1 SGHTA and CDR2 FQGNSA. Losses at the gene ends were 1 base for V and 1 base for J; bases not matched to a gene: 0.

CDR3 DNA: TGTGCCAGTAGTATAGGGGTCTATAATTCACCCCTCCACTTT. Translated, it gives CASSIGVYNSPLHF. The chain recombines TRBV19 with TRBJ1-6; D is ambiguous. Germline lookup yields CDR1 LNHDA and CDR2 SQIVND (reference sequence). The V end lost 1 base, the J end lost 3 bases, and 4 bases lay between the germline ends. The CDR3 has 14 residues. Full variable domain (outside the CDR3, taken from reference TRBV19 and TRBJ1-6): DGGITQSPKYLFRKEGQNVTLSCEQNLNHDAMYWYRQDPGQGLRLIYYSQIVNDFQKGDIAEGYSVSREKKESFPLTVTSAQKNPTAFYLCASSIGVYNSPLHFGNGTRLTVT.

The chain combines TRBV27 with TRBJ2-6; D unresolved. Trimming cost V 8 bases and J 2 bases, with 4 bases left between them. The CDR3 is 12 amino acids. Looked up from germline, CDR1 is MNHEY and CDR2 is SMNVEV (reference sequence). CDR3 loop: CASATGANVLTF. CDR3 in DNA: TGTGCCAGCGCCACTGGGGCCAACGTCCTGACTTTC.

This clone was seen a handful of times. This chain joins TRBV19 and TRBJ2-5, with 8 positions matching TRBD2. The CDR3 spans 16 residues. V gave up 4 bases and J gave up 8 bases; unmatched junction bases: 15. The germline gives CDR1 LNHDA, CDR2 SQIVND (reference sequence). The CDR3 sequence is CASSKDFSGGLLTQYF. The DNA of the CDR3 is TGTGCCAGTAGTAAAGATTTCAGCGGGGGACTCCTTACCCAGTACTTC. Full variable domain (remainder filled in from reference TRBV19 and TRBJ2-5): DGGITQSPKYLFRKEGQNVTLSCEQNLNHDAMYWYRQDPGQGLRLIYYSQIVNDFQKGDIAEGYSVSREKKESFPLTVTSAQKNPTAFYLCASSKDFSGGLLTQYFGPGTRLLVL.

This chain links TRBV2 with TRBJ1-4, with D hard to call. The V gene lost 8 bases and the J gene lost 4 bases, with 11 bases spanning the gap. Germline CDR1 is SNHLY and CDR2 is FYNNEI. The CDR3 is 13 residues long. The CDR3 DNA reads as TGTGCCAGCGGCACGGGGTTTAATGAAAAACTGTTTTTT. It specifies CASGTGFNEKLFF.

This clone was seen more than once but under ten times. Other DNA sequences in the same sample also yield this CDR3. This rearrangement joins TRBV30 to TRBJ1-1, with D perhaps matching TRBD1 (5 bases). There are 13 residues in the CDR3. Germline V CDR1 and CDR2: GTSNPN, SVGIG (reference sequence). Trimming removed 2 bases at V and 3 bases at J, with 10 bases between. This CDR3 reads CAWSSQGDTEAFF. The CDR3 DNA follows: TGTGCCTGGAGTTCTCAGGGAGACACTGAAGCTTTCTTT.

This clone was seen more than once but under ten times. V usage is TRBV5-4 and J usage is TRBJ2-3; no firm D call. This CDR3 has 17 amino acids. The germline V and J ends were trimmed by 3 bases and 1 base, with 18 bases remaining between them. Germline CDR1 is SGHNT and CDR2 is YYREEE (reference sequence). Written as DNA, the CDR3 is TGTGCCAGCAGCTGGGCTAGGGCTTCTAGAGGCACAGATACGCAGTATTTT. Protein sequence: CASSWARASRGTDTQYF.

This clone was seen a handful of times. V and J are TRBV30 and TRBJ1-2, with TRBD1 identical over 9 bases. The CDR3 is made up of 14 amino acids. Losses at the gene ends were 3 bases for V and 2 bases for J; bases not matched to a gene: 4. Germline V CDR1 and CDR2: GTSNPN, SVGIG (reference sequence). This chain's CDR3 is CAWRGTGINYGYTF. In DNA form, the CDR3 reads TGTGCCTGGAGGGGGACAGGGATAAACTATGGCTACACCTTC.

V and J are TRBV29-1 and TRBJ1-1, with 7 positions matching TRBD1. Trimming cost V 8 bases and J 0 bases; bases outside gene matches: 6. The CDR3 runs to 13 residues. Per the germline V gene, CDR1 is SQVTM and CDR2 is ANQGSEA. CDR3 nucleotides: TGCAGCTCGACGGGACAGATGAACACTGAAGCTTTCTTT. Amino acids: CSSTGQMNTEAFF.